The 12 T cell receptor beta chains listed next were all sequenced from one sample in a study of blood T cells in healthy people across ages. It was with a sample-barcoded 5' primer and a J-beta primer mix that a second PCR of roughly 7 to 12 cycles was run. TCRdb re-called the 5' RACE reads with MiXCR, one entry per CDR3 protein. Altogether around 1.5 million distinct CDR3 sequences are present, 59% being singletons, with the ten largest covering over 5.5%. The sequenced sample consisted of blood. The receptors shown here come from a man between 18 and 29 years old in good health.

The chain combines TRBV29-1 with TRBJ1-3, with no clear D. V was trimmed by 0 bases and J by 4 bases, leaving 7 bases between them. The V gene's germline CDR1 is SQVTM and CDR2 ANQGSEA. The CDR3 consists of 13 residues. DNA for the CDR3: TGCAGCGTTGAAGATTACCGAGGAAACACCATATATTTT. This gives the protein CSVEDYRGNTIYF.

This sequence joins TRBV10-3 and TRBJ2-3; D unclear. Between the trimmed V and J ends, which lost 8 bases and 5 bases, there was a span of 11 bases. This CDR3 is 12 amino acids long. Germline-derived CDR1 and CDR2 are ENHRY and SYGVKD. The CDR3 is CAIRSTEDTQYF. The CDR3, as DNA: TGTGCCATCCGCAGTACGGAAGATACGCAGTATTTT.

Note on this clonotype: A much larger clone lies one base from this, so it may be a read error. This sequence joins TRBV3-1 and TRBJ2-3; D gene unclear. From germline, CDR1 is LGHDT and CDR2 YNNKEL (reference sequence). CDR3 length: 12 amino acids. CDR3 region: CASSHSTDMQYF. The DNA of the CDR3 is TGTGCCAGCAGCCATAGCACAGATATGCAGTATTTT.

The rearrangement joins TRBV4-1 to TRBJ2-5, with D maybe TRBD1 (6 bases). The J call may be mistaken, given a closer DNA end match to TRBJ2-7. The V gene's germline CDR1 is MGHRA and CDR2 YSYEKL. The CDR3 sequence is 16 residues long. Here the CDR3 reads CASSQDPRGLGHEQYF. The CDR3 region has the DNA TGCGCCAGCAGCCAAGACCCCAGGGGATTAGGCCACGAGCAGTACTTC.

V is TRBV5-1 and J is TRBJ2-1, with D possibly TRBD2 on 6 matching bases. The germline V and J ends were trimmed by 7 bases and 7 bases, with 18 bases remaining between them. The CDR3 extends over 14 amino acids. Germline V gene lookup returns CDR1 SGHRS and CDR2 YFSETQ. Here the CDR3 DNA reads TGCGCCAGCGGGACTGGTTGGGAATCAAATGAGCAGTTCTTC. Translation: CASGTGWESNEQFF.

This clonotype was observed a single time. The chain combines TRBV6-6 with TRBJ1-2; 10 bases align to TRBD1. The CDR3 runs to 15 residues. Germline loops: CDR1 MNHNY, CDR2 SVGAGI (reference sequence). The J segment lost 6 bases and the V segment lost 10 bases, leaving 14 bases of the junction unmatched. CDR3 loop: CATKDWTGGKDGYTF. As DNA, the CDR3 is TGTGCCACCAAAGATTGGACAGGGGGAAAGGATGGCTACACCTTC.

This sequence joins TRBV20-1 and TRBJ2-7; possibly TRBD2 for D (5 bases). The CDR3 has 13 amino acids. CDR1 is DFQATT and CDR2 is SNEGSKA in the germline V gene (reference sequence). Trimming pared 3 bases from V and 0 bases from J, leaving 9 bases between. The CDR3 sequence is CSASTSLSYEQYF. DNA for the CDR3: TGCAGTGCTAGTACTAGTCTCTCCTACGAGCAGTACTTC.

CDR3: CASSQEAQGRTNEQFF. In DNA, the CDR3 is TGCGCCAGCAGCCAAGAAGCGCAGGGTAGGACCAATGAGCAGTTCTTC. The rearrangement links TRBV4-3 to TRBJ2-1; tentatively, D is TRBD1 (5 bases). Germline CDR1 reads LGHNA; CDR2 reads YSLEER. The ends were cut back, 0 bases at V and 6 bases at J, with 15 bases in the middle. The CDR3 is 16 amino acids.

This clonotype was recorded at least ten times. The chain joins TRBV20-1 to TRBJ2-4; 10 bases agree with TRBD2. The CDR3 sequence is 15 residues long. J was trimmed by 3 bases and V by 6 bases; bases with no gene match: 8. The germline V gene encodes CDR1 DFQATT and CDR2 SNEGSKA (reference sequence). CDR3 DNA: TGCAGTGCCCAAGCGGGGGGGGTGAACAAAAACATTCAGTACTTC. Translation: CSAQAGGVNKNIQYF.

V is TRBV3-1 and J is TRBJ2-3; 12 bases fit TRBD2. CDR1 and CDR2 (germline): LGHDT, YNNKEL (reference sequence). The V and J ends lost 0 bases and 3 bases, in that order; junction bases with no gene match: 13. The CDR3 spans 20 residues. The CDR3 loop reads CASSQEGRRLAGEKTDTQYF. The CDR3 nucleotides read TGTGCCAGCAGCCAAGAGGGGAGGAGACTAGCGGGAGAGAAGACAGATACGCAGTATTTT.

V is TRBV6-6 and J is TRBJ2-7, with 7 bases lining up with TRBD1. The length of the CDR3 is 16 residues. V trimming: 5 bases; J trimming: 2 bases; junction bases outside the gene matches: 12. Germline CDR1 is MNHNY and CDR2 is SVGAGI (reference sequence). In DNA, the CDR3 is TGTGCCAGCAGTCCCCTTACGGGACAGAAAGCCTACGAGCAGTACTTC. This sequence encodes CASSPLTGQKAYEQYF.

With regard to this clonotype: This could be a read error, since a much larger clone is one nucleotide away. The rearrangement joins TRBV15 to TRBJ2-2; 10 bases agree with TRBD1. Germline V gene data show CDR1 as LNHNV and CDR2 as YYDKDF (reference sequence). The CDR3 extends over 15 amino acids. DNA of the CDR3: TGTGTCACCAGCTCCGGGACAGGGGACACCGGGGAGCTGTTTTTT. It translates to CVTSSGTGDTGELFF.